Below, 4 T cell receptor beta chains from the same sample are listed, as sequenced in a study of T-cell memory formation after mild COVID-19. Each CDR3 protein is one row after TCRdb ran MiXCR on the 5' RACE reads. The repertoire holds roughly 250,000 distinct CDR3 sequences, with roughly a sixth as singletons. Sequencing used PBMCs or a T cell subset sorted from them (not recorded which). Receptors originate from a man between 18 and 35 years old who had mild COVID-19 (a few samples of this study predate the infection). Cell type and time point are not known.

This clonotype came up many times. V and J are TRBV2 and TRBJ1-1; a possible D gene is TRBD1 (5 bases). The ends were cut back, 11 bases at V and 6 bases at J, with 16 bases in the middle. CDR3 length: 12 amino acids. CDR1 and CDR2 from the germline V gene are SNHLY and FYNNEI. The CDR3 DNA is TGTGCCTCCAGCAGGGAGATCGCTGAAGCTTTCTTT. Residues: CASSREIAEAFF.

This clonotype was observed a few times. The chain recombines TRBV28 with TRBJ2-7, with D hard to call. Germline lookup yields CDR1 MDHEN and CDR2 SYDVKM. V was pared by 5 bases and J by 2 bases, with 16 bases between. The CDR3 runs to 15 residues. The CDR3 coding sequence is TGTGCCAGCAGTGAATCCGGGCCCGAAGCCTACGAGCAGTACTTC. Residues: CASSESGPEAYEQYF.

The genes are TRBV4-3 and TRBJ1-4, with TRBD1 as a possible D gene (5 bases). This CDR3 has 16 residues. CDR1 is LGHNA, CDR2 YSLEER, per germline. The ends were cut back, 7 bases at V and 3 bases at J, with 18 bases in the middle. The CDR3 spells CASTPGVRFSNEKLFF. The CDR3 DNA follows: TGCGCCAGCACCCCGGGGGTCAGGTTCTCTAATGAAAAACTGTTTTTT.

This chain connects TRBV3-1 to TRBJ2-5; no clear D gene. CDR1 LGHDT and CDR2 YNNKEL come from the germline V gene (reference sequence). V was shortened by 4 bases and J by 5 bases, with 14 bases between the two germline ends. The CDR3 contains 14 residues. The CDR3 sequence is CASSRAGTRETQYF. CDR3 sequence (DNA): TGTGCCAGCAGCCGTGCAGGTACCCGGGAGACCCAGTACTTC.